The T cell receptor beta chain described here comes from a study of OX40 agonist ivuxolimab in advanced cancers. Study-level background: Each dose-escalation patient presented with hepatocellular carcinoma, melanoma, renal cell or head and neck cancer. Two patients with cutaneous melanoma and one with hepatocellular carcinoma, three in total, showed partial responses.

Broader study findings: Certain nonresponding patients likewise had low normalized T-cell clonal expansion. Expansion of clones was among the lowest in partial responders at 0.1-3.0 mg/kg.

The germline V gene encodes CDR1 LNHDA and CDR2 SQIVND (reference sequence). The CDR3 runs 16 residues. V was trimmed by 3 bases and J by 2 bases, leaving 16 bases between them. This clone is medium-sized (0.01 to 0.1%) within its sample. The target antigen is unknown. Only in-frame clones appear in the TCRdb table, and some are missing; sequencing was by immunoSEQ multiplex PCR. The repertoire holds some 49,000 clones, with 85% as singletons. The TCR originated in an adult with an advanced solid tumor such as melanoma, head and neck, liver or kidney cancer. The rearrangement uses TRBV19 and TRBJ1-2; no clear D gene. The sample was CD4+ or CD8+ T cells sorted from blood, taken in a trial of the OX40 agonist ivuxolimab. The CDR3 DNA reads TGTGCCAGTAGTATCTATGAGGATGCCAGCAACTATGGCTACACCTTC. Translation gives CASSIYEDASNYGYTF.